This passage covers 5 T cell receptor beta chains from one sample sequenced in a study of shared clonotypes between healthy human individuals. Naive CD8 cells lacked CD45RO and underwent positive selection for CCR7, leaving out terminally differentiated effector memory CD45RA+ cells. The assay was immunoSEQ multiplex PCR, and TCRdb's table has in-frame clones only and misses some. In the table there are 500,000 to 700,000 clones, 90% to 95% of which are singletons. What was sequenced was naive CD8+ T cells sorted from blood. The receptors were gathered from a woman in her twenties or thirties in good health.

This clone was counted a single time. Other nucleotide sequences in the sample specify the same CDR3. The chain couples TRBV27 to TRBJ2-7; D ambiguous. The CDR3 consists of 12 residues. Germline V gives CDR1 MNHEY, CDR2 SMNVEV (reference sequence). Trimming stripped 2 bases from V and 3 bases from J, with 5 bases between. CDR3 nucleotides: TGTGCCAGCAGTTTAGTGGGCTACGAGCAGTACTTC. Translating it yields CASSLVGYEQYF.

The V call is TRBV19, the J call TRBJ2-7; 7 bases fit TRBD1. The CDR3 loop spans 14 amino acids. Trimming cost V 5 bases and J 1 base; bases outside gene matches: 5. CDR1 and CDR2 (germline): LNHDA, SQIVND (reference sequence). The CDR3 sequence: CASSWGRGSYEQYF. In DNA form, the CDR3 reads TGTGCCAGTAGTTGGGGCAGGGGGTCCTACGAGCAGTACTTC.

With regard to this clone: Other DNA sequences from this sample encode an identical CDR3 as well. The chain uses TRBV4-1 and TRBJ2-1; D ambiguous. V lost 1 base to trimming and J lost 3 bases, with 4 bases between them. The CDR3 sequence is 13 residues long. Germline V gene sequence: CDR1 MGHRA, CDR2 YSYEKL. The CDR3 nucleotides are TGCGCCAGCAGCCAAGGGGGCTACAATGAGCAGTTCTTC. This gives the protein CASSQGGYNEQFF.

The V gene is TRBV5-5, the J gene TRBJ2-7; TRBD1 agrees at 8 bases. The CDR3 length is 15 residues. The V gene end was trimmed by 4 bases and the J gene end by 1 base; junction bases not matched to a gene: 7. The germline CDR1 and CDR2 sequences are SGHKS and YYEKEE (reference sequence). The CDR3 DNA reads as TGTGCCAGCAGCCCAGACAGGGGCCCTTCCTACGAGCAGTACTTC. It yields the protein CASSPDRGPSYEQYF. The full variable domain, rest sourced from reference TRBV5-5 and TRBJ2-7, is DAGVTQSPTHLIKTRGQQVTLRCSPISGHKSVSWYQQVLGQGPQFIFQYYEKEERGRGNFPDRFSARQFPNYSSELNVNALLLGDSALYLCASSPDRGPSYEQYFGPGTRLTVT.

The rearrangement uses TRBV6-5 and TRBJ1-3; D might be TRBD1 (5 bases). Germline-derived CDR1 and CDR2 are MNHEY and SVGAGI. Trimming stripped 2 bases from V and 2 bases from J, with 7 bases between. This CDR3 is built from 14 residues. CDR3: CASSYGQTGNTIYF. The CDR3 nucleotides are TGTGCCAGCAGTTACGGACAAACTGGAAACACCATATATTTT.